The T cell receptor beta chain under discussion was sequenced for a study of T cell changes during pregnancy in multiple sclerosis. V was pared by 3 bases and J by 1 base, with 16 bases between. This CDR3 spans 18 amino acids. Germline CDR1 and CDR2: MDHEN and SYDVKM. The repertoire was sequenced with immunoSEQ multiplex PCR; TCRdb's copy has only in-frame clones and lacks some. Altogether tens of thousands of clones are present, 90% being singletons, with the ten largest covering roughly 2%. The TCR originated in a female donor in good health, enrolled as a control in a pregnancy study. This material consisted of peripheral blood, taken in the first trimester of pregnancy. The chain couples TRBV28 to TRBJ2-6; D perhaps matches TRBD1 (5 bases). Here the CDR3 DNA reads TGTGCCAGCAGTTTCTCGGCAGGGCTCGGGTCTGGGGCCAACGTCCTGACTTTC. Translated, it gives CASSFSAGLGSGANVLTF. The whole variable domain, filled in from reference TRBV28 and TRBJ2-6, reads DVKVTQSSRYLVKRTGEKVFLECVQDMDHENMFWYRQDPGLGLRLIYFSYDVKMKEKGDIPEGYSVSREKKERFSLILESASTNQTSMYLCASSFSAGLGSGANVLTFGAGSRLTVL.